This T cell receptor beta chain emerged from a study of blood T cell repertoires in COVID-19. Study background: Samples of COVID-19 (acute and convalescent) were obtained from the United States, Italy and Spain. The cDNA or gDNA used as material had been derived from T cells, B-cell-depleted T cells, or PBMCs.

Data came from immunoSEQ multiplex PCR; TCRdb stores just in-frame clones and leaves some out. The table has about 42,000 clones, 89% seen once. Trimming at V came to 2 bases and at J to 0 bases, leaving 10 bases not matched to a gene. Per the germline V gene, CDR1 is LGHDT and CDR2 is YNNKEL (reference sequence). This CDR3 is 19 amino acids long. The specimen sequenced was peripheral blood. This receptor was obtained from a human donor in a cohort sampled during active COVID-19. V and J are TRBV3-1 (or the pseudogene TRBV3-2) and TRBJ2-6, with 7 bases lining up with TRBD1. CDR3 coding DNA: TGTGCCAGCAGCCAATCTTGGACAGGCACAACCTCTGGGGCCAACGTCCTGACTTTC. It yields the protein CASSQSWTGTTSGANVLTF.